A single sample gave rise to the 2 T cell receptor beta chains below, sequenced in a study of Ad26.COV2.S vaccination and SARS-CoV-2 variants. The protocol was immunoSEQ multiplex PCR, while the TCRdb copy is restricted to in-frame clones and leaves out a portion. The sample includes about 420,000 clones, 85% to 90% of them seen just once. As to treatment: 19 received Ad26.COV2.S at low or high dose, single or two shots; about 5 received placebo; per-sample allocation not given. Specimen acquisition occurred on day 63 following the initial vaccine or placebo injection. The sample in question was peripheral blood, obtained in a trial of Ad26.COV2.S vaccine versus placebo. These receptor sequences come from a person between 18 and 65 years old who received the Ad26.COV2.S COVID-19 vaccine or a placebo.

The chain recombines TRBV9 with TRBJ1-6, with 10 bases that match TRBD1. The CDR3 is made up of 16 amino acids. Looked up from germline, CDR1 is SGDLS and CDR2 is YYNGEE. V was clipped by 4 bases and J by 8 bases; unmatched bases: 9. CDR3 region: CASSPGWGTGDSPLHF. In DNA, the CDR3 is TGTGCCAGCAGCCCCGGCTGGGGGACAGGGGATTCACCCCTCCACTTT.

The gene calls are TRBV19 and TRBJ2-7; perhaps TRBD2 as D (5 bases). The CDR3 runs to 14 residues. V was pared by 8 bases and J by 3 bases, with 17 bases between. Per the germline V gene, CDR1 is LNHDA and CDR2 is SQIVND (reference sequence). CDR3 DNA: TGTGCCAGTCAGGCGGCCGGGATGATCTACGAGCAGTACTTC. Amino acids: CASQAAGMIYEQYF.